This T cell receptor beta chain was recovered during a study of CD8+ T cells in alopecia areata. CDR3 length: 11 residues. V gave up 4 bases and J gave up 2 bases, with 3 bases separating them. Germline V CDR1 and CDR2: MDHEN, SYDVKM. Extracted RNA was reverse transcribed, and the resulting cDNA served as sequencing template. Libraries were prepared by immunoSEQ multiplex PCR; TCRdb keeps only in-frame clonotypes and omits some of them. The data show 120,000 or so clones, around 50% seen once. Sorting separated CD4+ and CD8+ T cells out of PBMCs. This clone was recorded once. As yet, its antigen is unknown. Other DNA sequences in this sample translate to the same CDR3. General study points: Higher clonality was seen in lesional scalp than in normal scalp, especially in alopecia totalis/universalis.

The clonotype originates from a human donor with alopecia areata. The chain links TRBV28 to TRBJ2-7, with no clear D. The sequencing sample was made of NKG2D-low CD8+ T cells sorted from blood. CDR3 protein: CASSSPYEQYF. As DNA, the CDR3 is TGTGCCAGCAGTTCCCCCTACGAGCAGTACTTC.